This record covers a single TCR beta chain. This sample is part of a study of blood T cell repertoires in COVID-19. Turning to the study itself: There were acute and convalescent COVID-19 samples, and they came from the United States, Italy and Spain. PBMCs, B-cell-depleted T cells, or T cells were the source of the cDNA or gDNA that made up the material.

V was pared by 5 bases and J by 4 bases, with 11 bases between. This CDR3 has 13 amino acids. Germline CDR1 reads MDHEN; CDR2 reads SYDVKM. Authors' methods: Estimation of nucleated cell counts was performed using reference gene primer amplification. Some clones are missing from TCRdb's copy, which holds only in-frame ones; the method was immunoSEQ multiplex PCR. The DNA was the basis for D and trimming; V, J and clone size are from that table. Here the sample spans hundreds of thousands of clones, 90% to 95% being singletons. This clonotype was obtained from a woman in her late teens or twenties who had recovered from COVID-19. Source material: peripheral blood. V is TRBV28 and J is TRBJ1-2, with a possible D match to TRBD1 (5 bases). The CDR3 DNA sequence: TGTGCCAGCAGTGGGGGGGGGAGCTATGGCTACACCTTC. Residues: CASSGGGSYGYTF.